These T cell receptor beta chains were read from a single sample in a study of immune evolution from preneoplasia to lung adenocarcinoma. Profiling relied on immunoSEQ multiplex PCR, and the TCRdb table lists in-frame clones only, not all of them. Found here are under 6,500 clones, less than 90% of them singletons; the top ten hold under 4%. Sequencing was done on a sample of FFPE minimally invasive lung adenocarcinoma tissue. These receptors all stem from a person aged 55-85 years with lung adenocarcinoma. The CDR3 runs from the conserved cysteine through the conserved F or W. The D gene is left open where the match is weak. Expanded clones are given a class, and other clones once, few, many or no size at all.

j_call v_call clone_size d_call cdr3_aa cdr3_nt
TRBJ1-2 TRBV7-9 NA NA CASSTYRRANYGYTF TGTGCCAGCAGCACCTACAGGAGAGCTAACTATGGCTACACCTTC
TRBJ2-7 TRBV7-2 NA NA CASSSYLQTGNSYEQYF TGTGCCAGCAGCTCGTATCTTCAGACGGGTAACTCCTACGAGCAGTACTTC
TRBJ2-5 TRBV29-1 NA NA CSVESYQETQYF TGCAGCGTTGAGAGTTATCAAGAGACCCAGTACTTC
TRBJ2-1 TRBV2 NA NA CASSPQTSNEQFF TGTGCCAGCAGTCCTCAGACTAGCAATGAGCAGTTCTTC
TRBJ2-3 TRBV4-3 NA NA CASSQQAGTDTQYF TGCGCCAGCAGCCAGCAAGCGGGTACAGATACGCAGTATTTT
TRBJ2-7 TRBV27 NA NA CASSLGAGPVYEQYF TGTGCCAGCAGCCTAGGTGCGGGACCTGTCTACGAGCAGTACTTC
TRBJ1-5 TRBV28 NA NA CASREGPQPQHF TGTGCCAGCCGTGAGGGGCCTCAGCCCCAGCATTTT
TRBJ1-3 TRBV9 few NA CASSAVGSGNTIYF TGTGCCAGCAGCGCCGTCGGCTCTGGAAACACCATATATTTT
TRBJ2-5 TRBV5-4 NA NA CASSLVGDETQYF TGTGCCAGCAGCTTGGTAGGGGATGAGACCCAGTACTTC
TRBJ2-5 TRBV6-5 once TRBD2 CASSTKRGGVETQYF TGTGCCAGCAGTACAAAGCGGGGGGGAGTTGAGACCCAGTACTTC
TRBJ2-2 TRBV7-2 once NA CASSSAPGYGELFF TGTGCCAGCAGCTCGGCCCCGGGATACGGGGAGCTGTTTTTT
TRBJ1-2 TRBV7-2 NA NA CASSLFVDTLGDYGYTF TGTGCCAGCAGCTTATTTGTAGACACCCTTGGAGACTATGGCTACACCTTC
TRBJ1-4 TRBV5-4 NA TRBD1 CASSVTGGGRGEKLFF TGTGCCAGCAGCGTAACAGGGGGCGGGCGTGGTGAAAAACTGTTTTTT
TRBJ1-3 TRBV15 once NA CATSRQGNTIYF TGTGCCACCAGCAGACAGGGAAACACCATATATTTT
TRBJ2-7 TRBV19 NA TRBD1 CASRTGQEQYF TGTGCCAGTAGGACAGGGCAAGAGCAGTACTTC
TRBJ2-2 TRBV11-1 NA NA CASSLKGIAPGELFF TGTGCCAGCAGCTTAAAGGGCATTGCACCCGGGGAGCTGTTTTTT
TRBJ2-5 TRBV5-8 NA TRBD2 CASTLGTSGETQYF TGTGCCAGCACCCTGGGGACTAGCGGGGAGACCCAGTACTTC
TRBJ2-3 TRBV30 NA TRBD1 CAWSWRTGGTDTQYF TGTGCCTGGAGTTGGAGGACAGGGGGCACAGATACGCAGTATTTT
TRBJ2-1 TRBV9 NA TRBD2 CASSVASGGANEQFF TGTGCCAGCAGCGTAGCTAGCGGGGGGGCCAATGAGCAGTTCTTC
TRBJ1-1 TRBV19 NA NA CASSITSAFSGEITEAFF TGTGCCAGTAGTATTACATCGGCTTTCTCGGGAGAGATCACTGAAGCTTTCTTT
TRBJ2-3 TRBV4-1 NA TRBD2 CASSQLAGAHTTDTQYF TGCGCCAGCAGCCAACTAGCGGGGGCTCACACCACAGATACGCAGTATTTT
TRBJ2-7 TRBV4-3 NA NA CASSQDILGTLEQYF TGCGCCAGCAGCCAAGATATATTGGGGACCCTCGAGCAGTACTTC
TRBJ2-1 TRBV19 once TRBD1 CASRQGAAYNEQFF TGTGCCAGTAGACAGGGGGCAGCTTACAATGAGCAGTTCTTC
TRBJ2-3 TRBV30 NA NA CAWSPGLINTDTQYF TGTGCCTGGAGTCCGGGACTTATAAACACAGATACGCAGTATTTT
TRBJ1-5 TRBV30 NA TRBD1 CAWSVSRDRGNQPQHF TGTGCCTGGAGTGTATCCAGGGACAGGGGCAATCAGCCCCAGCATTTT
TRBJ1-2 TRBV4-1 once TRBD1 CASSPFGTGVYDYTF TGCGCCAGCAGCCCGTTCGGGACAGGGGTCTATGACTACACCTTC
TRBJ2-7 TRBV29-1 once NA CSASTAPDEQYF TGCAGCGCATCGACAGCCCCCGACGAGCAGTACTTC
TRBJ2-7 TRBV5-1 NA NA CASRQGPRREQYF TGCGCCAGCAGGCAGGGTCCGAGAAGGGAGCAGTACTTC
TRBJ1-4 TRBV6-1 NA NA CASSEARQINEKLFF TGTGCCAGCAGTGAAGCCCGGCAGATTAATGAAAAACTGTTTTTT
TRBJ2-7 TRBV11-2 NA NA CASSLLEGGAYEQYF TGTGCCAGCAGCTTACTTGAGGGGGGCGCCTACGAGCAGTACTTC
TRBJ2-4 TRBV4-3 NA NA CASSQEAIQYF TGCGCCAGCAGCCAAGAAGCCATTCAGTACTTC
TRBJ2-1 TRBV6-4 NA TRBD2 CASSDLAGDYNEQFF TGTGCCAGCAGTGACCTGGCGGGGGACTACAATGAGCAGTTCTTC
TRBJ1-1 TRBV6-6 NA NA CASRRGGYTEAFF TGTGCCAGCAGGCGTGGGGGATACACTGAAGCTTTCTTT
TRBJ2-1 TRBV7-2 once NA CASSLSDSYEQFF TGTGCCAGCAGCTTATCGGACAGCTATGAGCAGTTCTTC
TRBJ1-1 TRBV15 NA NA CASSQRGGTEAFF TGTGCCAGCTCACAACGCGGGGGCACTGAAGCTTTCTTT
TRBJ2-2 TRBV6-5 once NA CASSSMTGYTGELFF TGTGCCAGCAGTTCGATGACAGGTTACACCGGGGAGCTGTTTTTT
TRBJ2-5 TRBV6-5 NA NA CASSQGPATQYF TGTGCCAGCAGTCAGGGGCCCGCGACCCAGTACTTC
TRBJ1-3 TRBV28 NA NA CASSSEGRRNTIYF TGTGCCAGCAGTTCAGAGGGACGTAGAAACACCATATATTTT
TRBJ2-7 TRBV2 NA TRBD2 CASRTSGNNEQYF TGTGCCAGCAGAACTAGCGGGAACAACGAGCAGTACTTC
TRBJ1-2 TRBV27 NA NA CASSSRSNGYTF TGTGCCAGCAGTTCCAGGTCTAATGGCTACACCTTC
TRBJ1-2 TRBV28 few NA CASSFGVTNYGYTF TGTGCCAGCAGTTTTGGGGTGACTAACTATGGCTACACCTTC
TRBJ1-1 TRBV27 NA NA CASSSQGPLSTNTEAFF TGCGCCAGCAGTTCTCAGGGGCCCTTATCCACGAACACTGAAGCTTTCTTT
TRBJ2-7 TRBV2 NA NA CASLSPGYSYEQYF TGTGCCAGTCTCTCACCGGGTTACTCCTACGAGCAGTACTTC
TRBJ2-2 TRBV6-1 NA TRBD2 CASSELAGGPRTGELFF TGTGCCAGCAGCGAACTAGCGGGGGGGCCACGGACCGGGGAGCTGTTTTTT
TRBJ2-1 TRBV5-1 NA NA CASSLRPEGGEQFF TGCGCCAGCAGCTTGCGTCCGGAGGGTGGTGAGCAGTTCTTC
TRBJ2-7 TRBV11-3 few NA CASSLGVGGNMGEQYF TGTGCCAGCAGCCTGGGGGTCGGGGGCAATATGGGCGAGCAGTACTTC
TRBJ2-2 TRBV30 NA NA CAWRGTGELFF TGTGCCTGGAGGGGAACCGGGGAGCTGTTTTTT
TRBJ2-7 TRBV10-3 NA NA CAISAQDSYEQYF TGTGCCATCAGCGCGCAGGACAGCTACGAGCAGTACTTC
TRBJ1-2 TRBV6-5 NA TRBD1 CASSRQGGPNYGYTF TGTGCCAGCAGTCGACAGGGGGGACCTAACTATGGCTACACCTTC
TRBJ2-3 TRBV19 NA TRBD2 CASGHGTSGPIGTDTQYF TGTGCCAGTGGGCACGGGACTAGCGGGCCGATCGGCACAGATACGCAGTATTTT
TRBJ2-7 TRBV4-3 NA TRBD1 CASSQDLDRGYEQYF TGCGCCAGCAGCCAAGATCTGGACAGGGGATACGAGCAGTACTTC
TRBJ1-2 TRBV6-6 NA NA CASSYRAHYTF TGTGCCAGCAGTTACAGGGCCCACTACACCTTC
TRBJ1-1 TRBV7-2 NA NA CATSARGSFMNTEAFF TGTGCCACCTCGGCTAGGGGCAGTTTCATGAACACTGAAGCTTTCTTT
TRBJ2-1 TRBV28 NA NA CASSSLDSPGPNSNEQFF TGTGCCAGCAGTTCGCTGGATTCCCCTGGTCCCAATTCCAATGAGCAGTTCTTC
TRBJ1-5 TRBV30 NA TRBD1 CAWSKGTGGYSNQPQHF TGTGCCTGGAGTAAGGGGACAGGGGGTTATAGTAATCAGCCCCAGCATTTT
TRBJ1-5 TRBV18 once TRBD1 CASSLTGGADQPQHF TGTGCCAGCTCACTTACAGGGGGCGCCGATCAGCCCCAGCATTTT
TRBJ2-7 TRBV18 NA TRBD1 CASSRDRAYEQYF TGTGCCAGCTCACGGGACAGGGCCTACGAGCAGTACTTC
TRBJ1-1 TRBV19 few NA CASSPAGLNTEAFF TGTGCCAGTAGTCCGGCGGGTCTGAACACTGAAGCTTTCTTT
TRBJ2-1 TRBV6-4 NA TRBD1 CASRANRGVLNNEQFF TGTGCCAGCAGGGCGAACAGGGGGGTTTTGAACAATGAGCAGTTCTTC